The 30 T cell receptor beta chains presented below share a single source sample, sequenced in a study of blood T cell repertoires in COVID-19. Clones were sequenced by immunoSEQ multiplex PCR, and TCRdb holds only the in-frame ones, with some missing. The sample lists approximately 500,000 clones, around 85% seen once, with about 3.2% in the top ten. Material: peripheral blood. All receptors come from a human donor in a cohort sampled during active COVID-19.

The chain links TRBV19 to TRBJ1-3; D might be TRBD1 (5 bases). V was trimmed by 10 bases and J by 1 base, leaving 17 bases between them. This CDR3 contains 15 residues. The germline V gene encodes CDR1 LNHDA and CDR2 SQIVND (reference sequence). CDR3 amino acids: CATSTRGRSGNTIYF. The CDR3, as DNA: TGTGCCACCTCGACTAGGGGAAGATCTGGAAACACCATATATTTT. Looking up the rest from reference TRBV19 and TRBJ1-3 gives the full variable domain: DGGITQSPKYLFRKEGQNVTLSCEQNLNHDAMYWYRQDPGQGLRLIYYSQIVNDFQKGDIAEGYSVSREKKESFPLTVTSAQKNPTAFYLCATSTRGRSGNTIYFGEGSWLTVV.

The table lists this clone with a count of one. This CDR3 reads CASSATGTNLEQYF. CDR3 nucleotide sequence: TGTGCCAGCAGTGCTACCGGGACTAATCTCGAGCAGTACTTC. V is TRBV7-2 and J is TRBJ2-7; TRBD2 matches at 7 bases. This CDR3 region has 14 residues. V gave up 6 bases and J gave up 6 bases; unmatched junction bases: 11. CDR1 and CDR2 from the germline V gene are SGHTA and FQGNSA.

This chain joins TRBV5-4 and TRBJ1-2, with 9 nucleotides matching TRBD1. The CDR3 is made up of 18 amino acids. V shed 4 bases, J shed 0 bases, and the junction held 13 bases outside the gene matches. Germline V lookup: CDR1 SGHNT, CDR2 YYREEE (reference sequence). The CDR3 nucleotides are TGTGCCAGCAGCACCCCAGCCGGGACAGGGACTCCTAACTATGGCTACACCTTC. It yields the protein CASSTPAGTGTPNYGYTF.

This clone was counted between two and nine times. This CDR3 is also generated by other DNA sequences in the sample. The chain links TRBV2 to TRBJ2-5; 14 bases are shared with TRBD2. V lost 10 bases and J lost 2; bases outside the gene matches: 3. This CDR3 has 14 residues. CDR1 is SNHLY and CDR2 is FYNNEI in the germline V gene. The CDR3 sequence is CATGLAGGQETQYF. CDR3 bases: TGTGCCACAGGACTAGCGGGAGGTCAAGAGACCCAGTACTTC. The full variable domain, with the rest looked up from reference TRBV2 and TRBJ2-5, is EPEVTQTPSHQVTQMGQEVILRCVPISNHLYFYWYRQILGQKVEFLVSFYNNEISEKSEIFDDQFSVERPDGSNFTLKIRSTKLEDSAMYFCATGLAGGQETQYFGPGTRLLVL.

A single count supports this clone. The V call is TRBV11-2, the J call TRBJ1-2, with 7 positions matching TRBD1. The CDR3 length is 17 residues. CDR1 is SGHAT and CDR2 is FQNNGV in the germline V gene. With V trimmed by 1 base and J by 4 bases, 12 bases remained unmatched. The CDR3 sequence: CASSLGPWDREIYGYTF. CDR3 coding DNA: TGTGCCAGCAGCTTAGGTCCCTGGGACAGAGAAATCTATGGCTACACCTTC.

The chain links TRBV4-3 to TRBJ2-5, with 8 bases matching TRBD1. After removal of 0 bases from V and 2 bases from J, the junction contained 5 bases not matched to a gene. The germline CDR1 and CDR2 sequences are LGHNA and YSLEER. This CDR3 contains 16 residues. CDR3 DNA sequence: TGCGCCAGCAGCCAAGAACCGTGGACAGGGCAAGAGACCCAGTACTTC. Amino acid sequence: CASSQEPWTGQETQYF.

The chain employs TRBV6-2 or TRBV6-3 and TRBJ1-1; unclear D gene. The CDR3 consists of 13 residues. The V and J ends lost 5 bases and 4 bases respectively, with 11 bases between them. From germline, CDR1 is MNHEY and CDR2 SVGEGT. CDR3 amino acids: CASSPRGITEAFF. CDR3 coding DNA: TGTGCCAGCAGTCCACGGGGAATCACTGAAGCTTTCTTT.

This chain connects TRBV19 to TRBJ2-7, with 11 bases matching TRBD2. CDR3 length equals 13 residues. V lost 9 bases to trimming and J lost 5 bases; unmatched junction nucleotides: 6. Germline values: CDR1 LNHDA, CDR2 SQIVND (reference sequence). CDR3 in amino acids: CASTTSGRDEQYF. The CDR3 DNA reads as TGTGCCAGCACCACTAGCGGGAGAGACGAGCAGTACTTC.

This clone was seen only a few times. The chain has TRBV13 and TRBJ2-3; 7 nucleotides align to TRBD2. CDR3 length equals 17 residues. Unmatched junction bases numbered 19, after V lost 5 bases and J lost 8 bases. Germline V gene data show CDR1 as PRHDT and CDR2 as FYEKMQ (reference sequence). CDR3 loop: CASSPPLRENFDGTQYF. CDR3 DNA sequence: TGTGCCAGCAGCCCCCCCTTGCGGGAGAACTTCGACGGTACGCAGTATTTT.

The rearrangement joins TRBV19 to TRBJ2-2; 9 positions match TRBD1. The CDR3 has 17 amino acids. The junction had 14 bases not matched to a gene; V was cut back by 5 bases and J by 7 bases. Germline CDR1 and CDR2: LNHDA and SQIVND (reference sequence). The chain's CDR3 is CASSQGAGTGHFGELFF. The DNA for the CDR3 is TGTGCCAGTAGTCAGGGGGCCGGGACAGGGCATTTCGGGGAGCTGTTTTTT.

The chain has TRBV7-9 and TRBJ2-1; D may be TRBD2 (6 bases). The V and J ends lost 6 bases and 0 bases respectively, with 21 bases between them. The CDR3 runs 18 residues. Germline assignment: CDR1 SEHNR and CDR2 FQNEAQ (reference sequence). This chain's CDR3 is CASRTRDSKTNSYNEQFF. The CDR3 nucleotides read TGTGCCAGCAGGACCCGGGACTCGAAGACGAACTCCTACAATGAGCAGTTCTTC. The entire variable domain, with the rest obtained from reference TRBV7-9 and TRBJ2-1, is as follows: DTGVSQNPRHKITKRGQNVTFRCDPISEHNRLYWYRQTLGQGPEFLTYFQNEAQLEKSRLLSDRFSAERPKGSFSTLEIQRTEQGDSAMYLCASRTRDSKTNSYNEQFFGPGTRLTVL.

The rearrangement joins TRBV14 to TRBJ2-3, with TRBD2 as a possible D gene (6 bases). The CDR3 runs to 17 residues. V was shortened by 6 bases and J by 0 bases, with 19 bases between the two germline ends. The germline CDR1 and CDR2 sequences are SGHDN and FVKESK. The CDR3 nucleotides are TGTGCCAGCAGTAAGTACGGCGGGGCCACTAGCACAGATACGCAGTATTTT. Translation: CASSKYGGATSTDTQYF. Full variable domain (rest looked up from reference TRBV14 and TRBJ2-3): EAGVTQFPSHSVIEKGQTVTLRCDPISGHDNLYWYRRVMGKEIKFLLHFVKESKQDESGMPNNRFLAERTGGTYSTLKVQPAELEDSGVYFCASSKYGGATSTDTQYFGPGTRLTVL.

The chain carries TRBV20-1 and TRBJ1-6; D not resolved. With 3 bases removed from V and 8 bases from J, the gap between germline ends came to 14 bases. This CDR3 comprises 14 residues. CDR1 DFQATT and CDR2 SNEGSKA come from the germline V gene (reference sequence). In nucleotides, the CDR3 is TGCAGTGCTAGTGAGTTGGCAACCCATTCACCCCTCCACTTT. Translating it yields CSASELATHSPLHF.

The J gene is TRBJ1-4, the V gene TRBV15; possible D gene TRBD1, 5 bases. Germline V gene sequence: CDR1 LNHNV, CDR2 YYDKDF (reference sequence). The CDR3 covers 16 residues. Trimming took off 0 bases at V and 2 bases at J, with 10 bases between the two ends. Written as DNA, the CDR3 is TGTGCCACCAGCAGAGAGTTAGGGGCGACTAATGAAAAACTGTTTTTT. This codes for CATSRELGATNEKLFF.

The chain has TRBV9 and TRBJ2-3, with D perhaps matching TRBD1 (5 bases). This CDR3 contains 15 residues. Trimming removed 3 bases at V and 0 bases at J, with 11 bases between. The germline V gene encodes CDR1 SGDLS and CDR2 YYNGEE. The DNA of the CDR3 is TGTGCCAGCAGCGCCCGGACAACTAGCACAGATACGCAGTATTTT. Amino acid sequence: CASSARTTSTDTQYF.

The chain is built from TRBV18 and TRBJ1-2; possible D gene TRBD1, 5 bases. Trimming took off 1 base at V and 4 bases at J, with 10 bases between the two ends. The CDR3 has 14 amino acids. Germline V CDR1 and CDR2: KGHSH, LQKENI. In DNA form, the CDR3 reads TGTGCCAGCTCACCACGTGAGCAGGGCTATGGCTACACCTTC. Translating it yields CASSPREQGYGYTF.

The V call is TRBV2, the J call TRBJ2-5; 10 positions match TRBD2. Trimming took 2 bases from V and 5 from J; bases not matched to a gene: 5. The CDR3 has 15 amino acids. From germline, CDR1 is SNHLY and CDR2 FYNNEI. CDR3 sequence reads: CASSERLAGVETQYF. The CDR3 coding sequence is TGTGCCAGCAGTGAACGTCTAGCGGGAGTGGAGACCCAGTACTTC.

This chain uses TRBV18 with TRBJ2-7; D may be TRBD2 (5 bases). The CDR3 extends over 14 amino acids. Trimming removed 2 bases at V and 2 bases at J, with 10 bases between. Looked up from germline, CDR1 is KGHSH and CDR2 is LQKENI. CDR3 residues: CASSPYEGPYEQYF. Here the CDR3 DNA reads TGTGCCAGCTCACCATATGAGGGTCCCTACGAGCAGTACTTC.

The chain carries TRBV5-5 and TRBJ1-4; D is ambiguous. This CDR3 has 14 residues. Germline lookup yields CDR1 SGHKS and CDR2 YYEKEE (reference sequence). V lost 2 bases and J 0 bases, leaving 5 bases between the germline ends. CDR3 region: CASSFTATNEKLFF. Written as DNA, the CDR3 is TGTGCCAGCAGCTTCACTGCAACTAATGAAAAACTGTTTTTT.

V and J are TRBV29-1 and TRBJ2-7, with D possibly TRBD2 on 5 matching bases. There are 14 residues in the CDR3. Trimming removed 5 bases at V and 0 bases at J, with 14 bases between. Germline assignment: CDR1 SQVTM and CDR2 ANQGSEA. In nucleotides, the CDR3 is TGCAGCGTTCTGACCGGGATGAGCTCCTACGAGCAGTACTTC. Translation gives CSVLTGMSSYEQYF.

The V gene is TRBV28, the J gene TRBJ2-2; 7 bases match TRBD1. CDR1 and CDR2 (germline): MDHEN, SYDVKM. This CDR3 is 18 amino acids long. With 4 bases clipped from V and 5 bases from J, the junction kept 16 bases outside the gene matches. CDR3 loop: CASSSPVDFARGTGELFF. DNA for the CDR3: TGTGCCAGCAGTTCCCCAGTAGATTTTGCCAGGGGGACCGGGGAGCTGTTTTTT.

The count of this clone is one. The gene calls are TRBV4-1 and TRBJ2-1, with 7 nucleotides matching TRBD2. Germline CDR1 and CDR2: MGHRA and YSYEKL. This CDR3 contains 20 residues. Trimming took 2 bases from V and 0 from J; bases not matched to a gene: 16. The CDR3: CASSQQRVRDYRISYNEQFF. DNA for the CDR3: TGCGCCAGCAGCCAACAAAGGGTCCGGGACTACCGCATCTCCTACAATGAGCAGTTCTTC.

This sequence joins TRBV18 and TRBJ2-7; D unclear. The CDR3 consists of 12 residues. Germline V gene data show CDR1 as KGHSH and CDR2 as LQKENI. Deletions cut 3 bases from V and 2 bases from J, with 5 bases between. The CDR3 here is CASSPGTYEQYF. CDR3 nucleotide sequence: TGTGCCAGCTCACCGGGCACCTACGAGCAGTACTTC.

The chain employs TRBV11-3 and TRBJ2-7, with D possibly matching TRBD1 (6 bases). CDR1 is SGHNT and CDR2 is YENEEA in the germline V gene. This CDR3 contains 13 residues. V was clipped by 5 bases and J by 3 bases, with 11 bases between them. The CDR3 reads CASSPGQYYEQYF. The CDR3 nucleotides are TGTGCCAGCAGCCCCGGACAGTACTACGAGCAGTACTTC.

CDR3 loop: CASSYSRKYNQPQHF. The DNA for the CDR3 is TGTGCCAGCAGTTACTCGCGAAAGTACAATCAGCCCCAGCATTTT. The chain is built from TRBV6-5 and TRBJ1-5; D remains unclear. V gave up 0 bases and J gave up 3 bases, with 9 bases separating them. The CDR3 totals 15 residues. Germline V gene lookup returns CDR1 MNHEY and CDR2 SVGAGI.

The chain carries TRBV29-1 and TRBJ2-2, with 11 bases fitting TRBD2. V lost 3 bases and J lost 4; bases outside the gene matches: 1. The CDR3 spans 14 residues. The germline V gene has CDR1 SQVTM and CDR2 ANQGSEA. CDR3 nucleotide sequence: TGCAGCGTTGATAGCGGGAGGGCCACCGGGGAGCTGTTTTTT. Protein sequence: CSVDSGRATGELFF.

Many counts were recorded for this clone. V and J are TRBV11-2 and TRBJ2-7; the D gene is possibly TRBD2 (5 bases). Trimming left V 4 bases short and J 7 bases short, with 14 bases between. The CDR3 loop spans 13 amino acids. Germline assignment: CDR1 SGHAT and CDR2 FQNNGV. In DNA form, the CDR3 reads TGTGCCAGCAGCTCCGACGGGGTAGGGGAGCAGTACTTC. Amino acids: CASSSDGVGEQYF.

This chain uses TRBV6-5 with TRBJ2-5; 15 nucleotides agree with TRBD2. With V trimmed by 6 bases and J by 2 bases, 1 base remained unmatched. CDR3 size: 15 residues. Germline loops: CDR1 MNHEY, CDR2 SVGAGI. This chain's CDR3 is CASRGTSGRQETQYF. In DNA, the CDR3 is TGTGCCAGCAGGGGGACTAGCGGGAGGCAAGAGACCCAGTACTTC.

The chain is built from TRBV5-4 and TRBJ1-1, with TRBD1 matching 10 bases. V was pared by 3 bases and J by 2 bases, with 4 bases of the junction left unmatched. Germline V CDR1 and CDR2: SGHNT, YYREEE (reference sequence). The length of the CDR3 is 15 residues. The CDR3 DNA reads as TGTGCCAGCAGCTGGGGACAGGGGATCAACACTGAAGCTTTCTTT. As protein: CASSWGQGINTEAFF. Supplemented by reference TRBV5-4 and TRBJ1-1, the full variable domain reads ETGVTQSPTHLIKTRGQQVTLRCSSQSGHNTVSWYQQALGQGPQFIFQYYREEENGRGNFPPRFSGLQFPNYSSELNVNALELDDSALYLCASSWGQGINTEAFFGQGTRLTVV.

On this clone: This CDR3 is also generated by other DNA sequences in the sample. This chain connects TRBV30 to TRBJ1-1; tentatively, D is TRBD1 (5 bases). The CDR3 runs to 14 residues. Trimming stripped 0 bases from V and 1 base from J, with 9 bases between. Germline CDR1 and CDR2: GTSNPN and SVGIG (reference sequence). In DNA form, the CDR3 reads TGTGCCTGGAGTGTAGGCCAGGGGAACACTGAAGCTTTCTTT. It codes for CAWSVGQGNTEAFF.